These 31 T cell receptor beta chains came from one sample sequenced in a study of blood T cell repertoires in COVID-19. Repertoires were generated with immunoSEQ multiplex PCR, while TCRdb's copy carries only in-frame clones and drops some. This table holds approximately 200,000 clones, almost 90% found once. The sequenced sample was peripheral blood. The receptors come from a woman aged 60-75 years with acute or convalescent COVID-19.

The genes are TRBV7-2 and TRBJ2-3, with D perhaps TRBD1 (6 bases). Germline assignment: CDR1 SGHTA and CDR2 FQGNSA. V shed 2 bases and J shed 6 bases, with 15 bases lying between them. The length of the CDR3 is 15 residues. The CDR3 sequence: CASSLIRGYFDTQYF. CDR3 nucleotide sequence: TGTGCCAGCAGCTTAATCAGGGGATATTTCGATACGCAGTATTTT. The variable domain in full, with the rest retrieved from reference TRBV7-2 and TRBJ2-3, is GAGVSQSPSNKVTEKGKDVELRCDPISGHTALYWYRQSLGQGLEFLIYFQGNSAPDKSGLPSDRFSAERTGGSVSTLTIQRTQQEDSAVYLCASSLIRGYFDTQYFGPGTRLTVL.

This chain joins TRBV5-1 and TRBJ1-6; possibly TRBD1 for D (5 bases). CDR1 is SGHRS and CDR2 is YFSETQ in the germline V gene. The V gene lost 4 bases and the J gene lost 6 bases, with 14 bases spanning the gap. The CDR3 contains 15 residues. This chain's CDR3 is CASSLDGHSNSPLHF. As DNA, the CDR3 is TGCGCCAGCAGCCTTGACGGACATAGTAATTCACCCCTCCACTTT.

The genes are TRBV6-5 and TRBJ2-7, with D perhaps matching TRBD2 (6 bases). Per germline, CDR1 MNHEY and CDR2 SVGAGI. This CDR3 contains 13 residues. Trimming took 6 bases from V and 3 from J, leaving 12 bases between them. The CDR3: CASRETGVYEQYF. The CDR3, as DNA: TGTGCCAGCAGGGAGACGGGAGTCTACGAGCAGTACTTC.

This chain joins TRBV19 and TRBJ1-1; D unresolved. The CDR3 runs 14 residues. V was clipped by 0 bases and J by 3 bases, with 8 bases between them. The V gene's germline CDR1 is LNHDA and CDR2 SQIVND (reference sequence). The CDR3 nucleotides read TGTGCCAGTAGTATAGACCACCTAGACACTGAAGCTTTCTTT. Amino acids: CASSIDHLDTEAFF. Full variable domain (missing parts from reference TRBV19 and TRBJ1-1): DGGITQSPKYLFRKEGQNVTLSCEQNLNHDAMYWYRQDPGQGLRLIYYSQIVNDFQKGDIAEGYSVSREKKESFPLTVTSAQKNPTAFYLCASSIDHLDTEAFFGQGTRLTVV.

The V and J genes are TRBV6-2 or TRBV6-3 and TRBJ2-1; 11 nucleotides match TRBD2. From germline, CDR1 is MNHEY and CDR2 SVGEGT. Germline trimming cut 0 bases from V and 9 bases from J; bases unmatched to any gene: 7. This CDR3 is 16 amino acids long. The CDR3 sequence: CASSYSGVAGGREQFF. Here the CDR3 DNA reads TGTGCCAGCAGTTACTCCGGGGTAGCGGGAGGGCGTGAGCAGTTCTTC.

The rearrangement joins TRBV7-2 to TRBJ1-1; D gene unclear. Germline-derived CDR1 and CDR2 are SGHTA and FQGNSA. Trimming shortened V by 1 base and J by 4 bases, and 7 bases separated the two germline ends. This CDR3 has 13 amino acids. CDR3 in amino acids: CASSLVLATEAFF. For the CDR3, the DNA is TGTGCCAGCAGCTTAGTTCTGGCCACTGAAGCTTTCTTT.

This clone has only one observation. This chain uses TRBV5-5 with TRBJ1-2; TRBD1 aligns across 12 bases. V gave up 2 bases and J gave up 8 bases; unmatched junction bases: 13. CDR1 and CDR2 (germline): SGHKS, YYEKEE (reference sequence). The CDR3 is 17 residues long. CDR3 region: CASSLSGTGGALGGYTF. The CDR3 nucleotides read TGTGCCAGCAGCTTAAGCGGGACAGGGGGCGCTTTAGGAGGCTACACCTTC.

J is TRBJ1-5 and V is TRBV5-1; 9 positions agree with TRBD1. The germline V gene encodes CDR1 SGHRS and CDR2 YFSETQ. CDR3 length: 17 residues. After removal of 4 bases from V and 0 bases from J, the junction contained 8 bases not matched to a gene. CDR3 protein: CASSEDRGHDSNQPQHF. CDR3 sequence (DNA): TGCGCCAGCAGCGAGGACAGGGGCCATGATAGCAATCAGCCCCAGCATTTT.

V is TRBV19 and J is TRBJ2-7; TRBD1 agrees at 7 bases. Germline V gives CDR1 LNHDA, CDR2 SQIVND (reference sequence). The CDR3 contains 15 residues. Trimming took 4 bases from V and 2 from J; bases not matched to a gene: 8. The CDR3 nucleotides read TGTGCCAGTAGTACCTCCGGGACAGCACCCTACGAGCAGTACTTC. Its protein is CASSTSGTAPYEQYF.

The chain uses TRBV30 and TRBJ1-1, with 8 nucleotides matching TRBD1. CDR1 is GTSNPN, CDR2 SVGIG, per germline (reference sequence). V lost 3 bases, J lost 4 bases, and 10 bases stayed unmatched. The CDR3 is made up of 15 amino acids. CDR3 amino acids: CAWSLGTGGSTEAFF. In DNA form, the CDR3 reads TGTGCCTGGAGCCTTGGAACAGGGGGAAGCACTGAAGCTTTCTTT.

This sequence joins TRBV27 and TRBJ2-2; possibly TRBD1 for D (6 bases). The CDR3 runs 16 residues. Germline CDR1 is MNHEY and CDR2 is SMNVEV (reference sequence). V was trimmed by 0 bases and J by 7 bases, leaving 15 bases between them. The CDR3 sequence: CASSLSVNRVGGELFF. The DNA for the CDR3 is TGTGCCAGCAGTTTATCGGTCAACAGGGTTGGCGGGGAGCTGTTTTTT.

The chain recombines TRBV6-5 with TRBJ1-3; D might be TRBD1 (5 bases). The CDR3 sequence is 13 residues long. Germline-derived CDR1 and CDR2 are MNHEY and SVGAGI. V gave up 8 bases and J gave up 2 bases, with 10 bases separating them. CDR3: CASGGGTGNTIYF. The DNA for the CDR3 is TGTGCCAGCGGGGGGGGAACTGGAAACACCATATATTTT.

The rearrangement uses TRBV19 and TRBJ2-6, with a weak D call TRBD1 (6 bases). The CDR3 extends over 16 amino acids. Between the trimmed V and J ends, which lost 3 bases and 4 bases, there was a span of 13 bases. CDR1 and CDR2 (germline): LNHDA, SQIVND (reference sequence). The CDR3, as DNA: TGTGCCAGTAGTATTCTTCAGGGGTCCGGGGCCAACGTCCTGACTTTC. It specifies CASSILQGSGANVLTF.

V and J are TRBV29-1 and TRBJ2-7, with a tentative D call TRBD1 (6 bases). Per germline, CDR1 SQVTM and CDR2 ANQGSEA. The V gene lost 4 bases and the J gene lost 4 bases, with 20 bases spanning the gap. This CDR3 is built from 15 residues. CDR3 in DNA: TGCAGCGTTGGATTCCCTGACAGGATCCTATACGAGCAGTACTTC. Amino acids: CSVGFPDRILYEQYF.

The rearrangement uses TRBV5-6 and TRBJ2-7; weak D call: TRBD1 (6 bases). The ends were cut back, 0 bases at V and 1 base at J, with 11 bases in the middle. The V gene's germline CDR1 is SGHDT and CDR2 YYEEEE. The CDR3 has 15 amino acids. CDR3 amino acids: CASSLDRAVSYEQYF. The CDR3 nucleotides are TGTGCCAGCAGCTTGGACAGGGCGGTGTCCTACGAGCAGTACTTC.

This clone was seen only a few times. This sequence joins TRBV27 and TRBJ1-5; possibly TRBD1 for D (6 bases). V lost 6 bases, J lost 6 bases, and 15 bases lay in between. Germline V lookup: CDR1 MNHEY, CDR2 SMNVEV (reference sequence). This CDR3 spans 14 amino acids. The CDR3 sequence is CASSSRGNAQPQHF. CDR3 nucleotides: TGTGCCAGCAGCTCCAGGGGAAACGCTCAGCCCCAGCATTTT.

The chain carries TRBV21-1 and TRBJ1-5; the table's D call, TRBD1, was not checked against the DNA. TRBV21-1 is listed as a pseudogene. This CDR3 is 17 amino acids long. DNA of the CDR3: TGTGCCAGCAGCAAAGGGGGGCAGGGGCGCGTGGATCAGCCCCAGCATTTT. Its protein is CASSKGGQGRVDQPQHF.

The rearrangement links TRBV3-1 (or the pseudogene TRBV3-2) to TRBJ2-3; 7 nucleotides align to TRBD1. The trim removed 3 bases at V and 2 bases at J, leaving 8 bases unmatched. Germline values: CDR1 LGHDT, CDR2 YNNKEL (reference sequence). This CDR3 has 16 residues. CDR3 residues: CASSQYDRDTTDTQYF. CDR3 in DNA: TGTGCCAGCAGCCAGTATGACAGGGACACCACAGATACGCAGTATTTT.

CDR3 protein: CASSLSGGVGETQYF. The CDR3 region has the DNA TGTGCCAGCAGCCTTAGCGGGGGGGTTGGAGAGACCCAGTACTTC. The J gene is TRBJ2-5, the V gene TRBV5-4; 11 bases are a match to TRBD2. Germline V gives CDR1 SGHNT, CDR2 YYREEE (reference sequence). Trimming cost V 4 bases and J 4 bases; bases outside gene matches: 6. The CDR3 covers 15 residues.

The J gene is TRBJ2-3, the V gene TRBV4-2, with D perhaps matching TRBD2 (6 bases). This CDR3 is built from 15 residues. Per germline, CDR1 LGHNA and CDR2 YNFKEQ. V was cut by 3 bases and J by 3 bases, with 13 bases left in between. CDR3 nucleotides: TGTGCCAGCAGCCAGCAGCCGAGCGGGACAGATACGCAGTATTTT. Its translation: CASSQQPSGTDTQYF.

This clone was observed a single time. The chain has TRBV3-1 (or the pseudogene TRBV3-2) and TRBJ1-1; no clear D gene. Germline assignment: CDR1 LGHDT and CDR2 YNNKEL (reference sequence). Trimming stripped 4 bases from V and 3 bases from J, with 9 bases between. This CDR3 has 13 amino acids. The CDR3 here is CASSRERDTEAFF. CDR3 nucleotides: TGTGCCAGCAGCCGAGAGAGGGACACTGAAGCTTTCTTT.

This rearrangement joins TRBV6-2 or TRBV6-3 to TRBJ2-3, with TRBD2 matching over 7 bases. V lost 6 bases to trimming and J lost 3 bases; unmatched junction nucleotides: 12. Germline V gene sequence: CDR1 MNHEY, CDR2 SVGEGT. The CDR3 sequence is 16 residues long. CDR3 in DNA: TGTGCCAGCAGCGACCGAGCGGGGAGCGTAACAGATACGCAGTATTTT. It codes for CASSDRAGSVTDTQYF.

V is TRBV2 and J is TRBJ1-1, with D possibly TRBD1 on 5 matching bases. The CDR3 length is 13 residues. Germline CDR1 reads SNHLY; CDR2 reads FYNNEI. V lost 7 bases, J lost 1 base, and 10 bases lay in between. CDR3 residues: CASKYQGNTEAFF. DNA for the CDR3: TGTGCCAGCAAGTATCAGGGGAACACTGAAGCTTTCTTT.

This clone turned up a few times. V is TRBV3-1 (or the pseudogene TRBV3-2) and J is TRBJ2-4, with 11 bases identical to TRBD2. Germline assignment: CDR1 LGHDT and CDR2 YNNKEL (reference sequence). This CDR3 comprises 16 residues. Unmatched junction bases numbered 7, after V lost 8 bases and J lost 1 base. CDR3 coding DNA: TGTGCCAGCCGCACTAGCGGGGGTGTGGCCAAAAACATTCAGTACTTC. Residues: CASRTSGGVAKNIQYF.

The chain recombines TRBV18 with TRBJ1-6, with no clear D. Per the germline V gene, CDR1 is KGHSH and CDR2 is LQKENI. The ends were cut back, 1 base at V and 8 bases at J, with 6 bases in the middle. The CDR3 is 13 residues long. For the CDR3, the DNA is TGTGCCAGCTCACCACAGGAGGATTCACCCCTCCACTTT. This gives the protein CASSPQEDSPLHF.

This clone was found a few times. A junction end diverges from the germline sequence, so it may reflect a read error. The CDR3 DNA is TGTGCCAGCAGCTCCTCTAATAAAAAACTGTTTTTT. Translating it yields CASSSSNKKLFF. V and J are TRBV7-9 and TRBJ1-4, with unresolved D. The CDR3 extends over 12 amino acids. CDR1 and CDR2 (germline): SEHNR, FQNEAQ (reference sequence).

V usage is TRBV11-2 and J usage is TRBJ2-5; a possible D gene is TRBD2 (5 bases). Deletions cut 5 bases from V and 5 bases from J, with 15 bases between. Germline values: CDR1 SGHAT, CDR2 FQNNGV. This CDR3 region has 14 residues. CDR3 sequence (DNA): TGTGCCAGCAGCGTAGCAGGAGGAAGGGAGACCCAGTACTTC. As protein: CASSVAGGRETQYF.

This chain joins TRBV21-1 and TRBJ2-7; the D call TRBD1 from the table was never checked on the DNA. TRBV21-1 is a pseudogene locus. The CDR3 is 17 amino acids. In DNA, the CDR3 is TGTGCCAGCAGCAAGGTTCCCCACGGACAGGGGGCTTACGAGCAGTACTTC. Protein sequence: CASSKVPHGQGAYEQYF.

CDR3 coding DNA: TGTGCCAGCAGCTTAGAGGCCGTTTGGAGCTCCTATAATTCACCCCTCCACTTT. Residues: CASSLEAVWSSYNSPLHF. V gene TRBV7-6 combines with J gene TRBJ1-6, with no clear D. V gave up 1 base and J gave up 0 bases, with 13 bases separating them. This CDR3 region has 18 residues. Germline V gives CDR1 SGHVS, CDR2 FNYEAQ.

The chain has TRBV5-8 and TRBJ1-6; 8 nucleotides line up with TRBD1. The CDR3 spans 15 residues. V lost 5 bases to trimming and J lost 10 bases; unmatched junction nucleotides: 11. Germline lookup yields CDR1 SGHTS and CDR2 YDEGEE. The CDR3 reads CASSFGNRGGSPLHF. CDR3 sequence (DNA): TGTGCCAGCAGTTTTGGTAACAGGGGGGGCTCACCCCTCCACTTT.

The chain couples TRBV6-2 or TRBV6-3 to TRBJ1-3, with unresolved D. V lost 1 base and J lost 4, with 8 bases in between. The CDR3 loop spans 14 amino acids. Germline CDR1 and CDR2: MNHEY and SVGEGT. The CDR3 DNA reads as TGTGCCAGCAGTTACTACCTACTGGGAAACACCATATATTTT. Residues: CASSYYLLGNTIYF.